The T cell receptor beta chain under discussion was sequenced for a study of response to subunit inactivated influenza vaccine (dated by TCRdb to the late 2010s). Regarding the complete study: Deep quantitative profiling of the T cell receptor repertoire was used in the study to follow responses to a trivalent subunit inactivated influenza vaccine.

Study-level results and caveats: It was suggested by the authors that each seasonal influenza vaccination may recruit only a limited number of new T cells.

The library was obtained by RT-PCR. TCRdb shows the sequencer as Illumina HiSeq 2500. In TCRdb, the public reads were trimmed at Q25 with fastp and aligned with MiXCR, with productive beta chains retained. For every CDR3 protein sequence, its rows merge into one entry that carries the most common genes and DNA. This sample is represented by about 540,000 distinct CDR3 sequences; approximately 20% of them were singletons. Together, the top ten hold 2.5% to 3.5% of the sample. V trim: 3 bases; J trim: 8 bases; unmatched bases: 8. Inclusive of the bounding cysteine and phenylalanine, the CDR3 is 15 residues long. The DNA shown is the 45-base CDR3, in frame from base 1. In the germline V gene, CDR1 corresponds to SGHDT and CDR2 to YYEEEE. This clonotype turned up a few times. Its antigen is unknown. No much larger clonotype is one base removed from it; base qualities were not supplied. These data were also filed under a second study, of T cells expressing NK-cell markers. The second publication reports: TCR beta cDNA libraries were prepared using 5'RACE template switching, which introduced a universal primer site and unique molecular identifiers. TCR beta-chain repertoires were profiled in sorted CD3+CD56+NKG2C+, CD3+CD56+NKG2C- and CD3+CD56-NKG2C+ T-cell subsets from about 8 donors. Seven of the eight sequenced donors were HCMV-seropositive and one was HCMV-seronegative. In several experiments an anti-gammadeltaTCR antibody was added to restrict sorting to alphabetaTCR-expressing T cells. In five to seven donors, the dominant CD3+CD56+NKG2C+ clonotypes were among the top 10 CD8+ clonotypes and accounted for roughly 1.0-8% of CD8+ T cells. Those dominant clonotypes were again the most abundant among CD3+CD56-NKG2C+ cells in a few donors, at roughly 25-60.1%. Whether the expanded NKG2C-expressing T cell clones were specific for HCMV antigens remained unclear. Randomly selected healthy volunteers, three men and five women, were used as the eight sequenced donors. To determine HCMV serostatus, a commercial ELISA kit was used to detect HCMV-specific IgG in serum. Peripheral blood mononuclear cells were isolated from blood by Ficoll density gradient centrifugation. Using Miltenyi isolation kits, CD4+ and CD8+ T cells were isolated from PBMC through magnetic immunoseparation. Priming for cDNA synthesis came from the TCR beta constant segment, and two successive PCR amplification steps followed. Illumina HiSeq 2000/2500, MiSeq or NextSeq was used to sequence libraries as 2 x 150 bp reads. MIGEC was used to demultiplex reads and group reads by UMI, and MiTCR was used to assemble and quantify clonotypes. To exclude erroneous sequences, any TCR cDNA sequence not supported by at least two reads was discarded. The tcR package was used for downstream repertoire analysis, and clonotypes were matched across fractions by CDR3 nucleotide sequence plus V segment. VDJmatch was used to annotate antigen specificity against VDJdb, with one amino acid substitution in CDR3 permitted.

The TCR was taken from a man in his forties or fifties who received an inactivated influenza vaccine. Donor details come from another sample of the same person, matched by shared clones. This receptor chain uses TRBV5-6 and TRBJ1-6; 7 middle bases align to TRBD1. The sample was CD4+ T cells sorted from PBMCs, taken roughly 12 days after vaccination. The CDR3 region reads CASSSRQGRDSPLHF. The nucleotide sequence reads TGTGCCAGCAGCTCGAGACAGGGAAGAGATTCACCCCTCCACTTT.